This TCR beta chain was captured in a study of shared clonotypes between healthy human individuals. Whole-study findings and limits: Incompleteness in sorted-subset sequencing, despite large depth, was shown by rarefaction. Of the naive CD4 clonotypes, approximately 5% were shared across a few donors.

Regarding this clone: Its antigen is unknown. At one of its ends the junction is not consistent with the germline gene, which may arise from a read error.

Germline V CDR1 and CDR2: MNHNS, SASEGT. The CDR3 covers 14 residues. Generated by immunoSEQ multiplex PCR, the TCRdb table keeps only in-frame clones and is missing some. The data show about 2.3 million clones, 90% to 95% seen once. The donors, healthy adults who were HIV-negative, had experienced no recent acute infections or vaccinations. This chain connects TRBV6-1 to TRBJ2-5; no clear D. This sequence originates from a man younger than 35 in good health. Some clones in this sample may be carry-over from other donors' samples. The material sequenced was naive CD4+ T cells from PBMCs. Subset meaning: CD45RA+ positively selected. The DNA of the CDR3 is TGTGCCAGCAGTGAGCCGTACCTCCAACAGACCCAGTACTTC. Translating gives CASSEPYLQQTQYF.